A single sample gave rise to the 27 T cell receptor beta chains below, sequenced in a study of T cells in Graves' hyperthyroidism and ophthalmopathy. Amplified TCR beta CDR3 regions came from RNA transcripts. The primer set for the first-round RT-PCR of the TCR CDR3 was HTBI. TCRdb ran MiXCR on the multiplex PCR reads and lists one entry per CDR3 protein. This table has 500,000 to 600,000 distinct CDR3 sequences, 35% to 50% appearing once. Sequenced sample: peripheral blood or thyroid tissue (not recorded which). These receptors were obtained from an adult woman with Graves' disease, either hyperthyroidism or ophthalmopathy (not recorded which).

The CDR3 spells CASRPVGVSGYTF. CDR3 nucleotides: TGTGCCAGCAGGCCAGTGGGGGTTAGTGGCTACACCTTC. The chain links TRBV7-2 to TRBJ1-2, with D perhaps matching TRBD1 (5 bases). The V and J ends lost 6 bases and 7 bases respectively, with 15 bases between them. Germline V gene lookup returns CDR1 SGHTA and CDR2 FQGNSA. The length of the CDR3 is 13 residues.

V is TRBV13 and J is TRBJ2-5, with D possibly TRBD2 on 6 matching bases. Germline values: CDR1 PRHDT, CDR2 FYEKMQ (reference sequence). The CDR3 spans 14 residues. V shed 8 bases and J shed 2 bases, with 15 bases lying between them. The CDR3, as DNA: TGTGCCAGCGGCGTTTTCGGGACTCAAGAGACCCAGTACTTC. Translated, it gives CASGVFGTQETQYF.

This clonotype was counted ten times or more. The rearrangement links TRBV7-9 to TRBJ2-2; 9 nucleotides line up with TRBD2. Germline V CDR1 and CDR2: SEHNR, FQNEAQ (reference sequence). This CDR3 spans 15 amino acids. The V and J ends lost 3 bases and 5 bases, in that order; junction bases with no gene match: 4. The DNA for the CDR3 is TGTGCCAGCAGCTTTGCGGGAGGGGCGACCGGGGAGCTGTTTTTT. Encoded protein: CASSFAGGATGELFF.

The gene calls are TRBV20-1 and TRBJ1-6; 7 bases are shared with TRBD1. Germline values: CDR1 DFQATT, CDR2 SNEGSKA (reference sequence). After removal of 0 bases from V and 9 bases from J, the junction contained 17 bases not matched to a gene. There are 18 residues in the CDR3. The CDR3 spells CSAREASRDRVSSSPLHF. CDR3 DNA: TGCAGTGCTAGAGAGGCTAGCCGCGACAGGGTATCTAGTTCACCCCTCCACTTT.

In the case of this clonotype: A much larger clone is a single base away; this may be a read error. V gene TRBV20-1 combines with J gene TRBJ2-5; D possibly uses TRBD1 or TRBD2 (5 bases each). The CDR3 is made up of 13 amino acids. Germline-derived CDR1 and CDR2 are DFQATT and SNEGSKA (reference sequence). Trimming cost V 2 bases and J 4 bases, with 11 bases left between them. The CDR3 sequence is CSARPYGGETQYF. The CDR3 nucleotides read TGCAGTGCTAGACCATATGGGGGAGAGACCCAGTACTTC.

This clonotype was counted ten times or more. V usage is TRBV7-8 and J usage is TRBJ1-6; the match to TRBD1 covers 9 bases. V lost 0 bases and J lost 6; bases outside the gene matches: 6. There are 17 residues in the CDR3. Germline loops: CDR1 SGHVS, CDR2 FQNEAQ. Here the CDR3 DNA reads TGTGCCAGCAGCTTAGCATCCTGGGACAGGGTTAATTCACCCCTCCACTTT. Its protein product is CASSLASWDRVNSPLHF.

The rearrangement uses TRBV9 and TRBJ2-5; D not resolved. CDR3 length: 14 residues. Germline values: CDR1 SGDLS, CDR2 YYNGEE. V was clipped by 0 bases and J by 4 bases, with 10 bases between them. CDR3 nucleotides: TGTGCCAGCAGCGTAGGACCCCCGGGAGAGACCCAGTACTTC. Its protein product is CASSVGPPGETQYF.

On this clonotype itself: The germline gene is not matched at one end of the junction; a read error may be the cause. The chain combines TRBV5-6 with TRBJ2-7, with TRBD2 matching 11 bases. Looked up from germline, CDR1 is SGHDT and CDR2 is YYEEEE. The CDR3 is 17 amino acids. This CDR3 reads CASSTTSGSSPSYGQYF. The CDR3 region has the DNA TGTGCCAGCAGCACCACTAGCGGGAGCTCCCCCTCCTACGGGCAGTACTTC.

The chain combines TRBV15 with TRBJ2-7, with TRBD1 matching 9 bases. J lost 6 bases, V lost 2 bases, and 11 bases had no gene match. The CDR3 totals 16 residues. The V gene's germline CDR1 is LNHNV and CDR2 YYDKDF (reference sequence). DNA of the CDR3: TGTGCCACCAGCAGATCCTACTCCGGGACAGGGTCCGAGCAGTACTTC. Encoded protein: CATSRSYSGTGSEQYF.

The chain carries TRBV7-9 and TRBJ1-5, with 10 bases lining up with TRBD1. This CDR3 has 15 residues. Germline trimming cut 9 bases from V and 3 bases from J; bases unmatched to any gene: 8. Per germline, CDR1 SEHNR and CDR2 FQNEAQ (reference sequence). CDR3 DNA: TGTGCCAGTAGTGTAGGACAGGGGGACAATCAGCCCCAGCATTTT. Translation gives CASSVGQGDNQPQHF.

This rearrangement joins TRBV5-1 to TRBJ2-7; D is undetermined. Trimming took off 0 bases at V and 3 bases at J, with 10 bases between the two ends. The CDR3 is 14 residues long. Germline V gene sequence: CDR1 SGHRS, CDR2 YFSETQ. The CDR3 nucleotides read TGCGCCAGCAGCTTGGAGTGGGGAATCTACGAGCAGTACTTC. Translation gives CASSLEWGIYEQYF.

This clonotype has ten or more counts. The rearrangement joins TRBV4-1 to TRBJ1-1; D remains ambiguous. The CDR3 is 13 amino acids. CDR1 and CDR2 from the germline V gene are MGHRA and YSYEKL. V lost 0 bases to trimming and J lost 7 bases, with 9 bases between them. CDR3 in DNA: TGCGCCAGCAGCCAAGATCGGTTAAATGAAGCTTTCTTT. This codes for CASSQDRLNEAFF.

V and J are TRBV15 and TRBJ1-2; D unclear. Trimming took off 0 bases at V and 13 bases at J, with 15 bases between the two ends. This CDR3 contains 13 residues. Germline assignment: CDR1 LNHNV and CDR2 YYDKDF (reference sequence). The CDR3 loop is CATSRDTNYGRTF. Here the CDR3 DNA reads TGTGCCACCAGCAGAGACACCAACTATGGTCGCACCTTC. The variable domain in full, completed from reference TRBV15 and TRBJ1-2, reads DAMVIQNPRYQVTQFGKPVTLSCSQTLNHNVMYWYQQKSSQAPKLLFHYYDKDFNNEADTPDNFQSRRPNTSFCFLDIRSPGLGDTAMYLCATSRDTNYGRTFGSGTRLTVV.

This clonotype was recorded many times. The V gene is TRBV29-1, the J gene TRBJ2-7; D unresolved. Trimming left V 5 bases short and J 3 bases short, with 5 bases between. The germline gives CDR1 SQVTM, CDR2 ANQGSEA. The length of the CDR3 is 10 residues. CDR3 bases: TGCAGCGTTAAGGACTACGAGCAGTACTTC. Protein sequence: CSVKDYEQYF.

The genes are TRBV5-1 and TRBJ1-1; no reliable D call. CDR1 is SGHRS and CDR2 is YFSETQ in the germline V gene. V shed 2 bases and J shed 0 bases, with 11 bases lying between them. The CDR3 sequence is 15 residues long. The CDR3 coding sequence is TGCGCCAGCAGCTTAGAAAGTGGAATGAACACTGAAGCTTTCTTT. This translates into CASSLESGMNTEAFF.

This clonotype was recorded at least ten times. The chain carries TRBV7-3 and TRBJ1-1, with 9 nucleotides matching TRBD1. The CDR3 totals 17 residues. V dropped 1 base and J dropped 6; count of bases not matched to a gene: 12. CDR1 and CDR2 from the germline V gene are SGHTA and FQGTGA. The CDR3 loop reads CASSLNPRGTGLSEAFF. CDR3 sequence (DNA): TGTGCCAGCAGCTTAAACCCCAGGGGGACAGGGCTGTCTGAAGCTTTCTTT.

V gene TRBV7-9 combines with J gene TRBJ1-1; the D gene is possibly TRBD1 (6 bases). Trimming cost V 5 bases and J 7 bases, with 17 bases left between them. CDR3 length: 14 amino acids. Germline V gives CDR1 SEHNR, CDR2 FQNEAQ (reference sequence). CDR3 sequence (DNA): TGTGCCAGCAGCCCACAGGGTCGGAGCAATGAAGCTTTCTTT. Translation gives CASSPQGRSNEAFF.

The chain recombines TRBV25-1 with TRBJ1-2; TRBD1 is a possible D gene (6 bases). This CDR3 spans 13 amino acids. The germline V gene encodes CDR1 MGHDK and CDR2 SYGVNS. V was clipped by 5 bases and J by 3 bases, with 10 bases between them. CDR3 bases: TGTGCCAGCAGTCAGGGGACTCACTATGGCTACACCTTC. It codes for CASSQGTHYGYTF.

The chain is built from TRBV7-9 and TRBJ1-3; a weak D match, TRBD1 (5 bases). The CDR3 has 16 amino acids. V lost 3 bases to trimming and J lost 0 bases, with 12 bases between them. Germline V gene sequence: CDR1 SEHNR, CDR2 FQNEAQ (reference sequence). The CDR3 sequence: CASSLGEGCSGNTIYF. CDR3 DNA sequence: TGTGCCAGCAGCTTGGGGGAGGGCTGCTCTGGAAACACCATATATTTT.

This sequence joins TRBV12-3 or TRBV12-4 and TRBJ1-4; possibly TRBD1 for D (6 bases). The V gene lost 6 bases and the J gene lost 6 bases, with 14 bases spanning the gap. This CDR3 has 14 amino acids. The CDR3 DNA follows: TGTGCCAGCAGCCCGGGGGGGGCTGATGAAAAACTGTTTTTT. It codes for CASSPGGADEKLFF.

This chain links TRBV20-1 with TRBJ2-5; 7 positions match TRBD2. This CDR3 is built from 16 residues. In germline, CDR1 is DFQATT, CDR2 SNEGSKA (reference sequence). V shed 0 bases and J 3 bases; nucleotides not matched to a gene: 10. CDR3 region: CSARDPRGGSEETQYF. DNA of the CDR3: TGCAGTGCTAGAGATCCGAGGGGCGGGAGCGAAGAGACCCAGTACTTC.

In its sample, this clonotype was seen many times. This chain connects TRBV20-1 to TRBJ1-2; TRBD1 agrees at 7 bases. Per the germline V gene, CDR1 is DFQATT and CDR2 is SNEGSKA (reference sequence). This CDR3 is 16 amino acids long. Trimming at V came to 0 bases and at J to 5 bases, leaving 12 bases not matched to a gene. The CDR3 region has the DNA TGCAGTGCTAGAGATCCCCCTCAGACAGGGATGTATGGCTACACCTTC. Translating gives CSARDPPQTGMYGYTF.

This clonotype appeared a few times. The rearrangement uses TRBV12-3 or TRBV12-4 and TRBJ1-4, with D hard to call. The CDR3 extends over 11 amino acids. V lost 6 bases and J lost 7, with 6 bases in between. CDR3 in DNA: TGTGCCAGCAGGGGATCTGAAAAACTGTTTTTT. Translation: CASRGSEKLFF.

The chain carries TRBV7-2 and TRBJ2-3, with 7 nucleotides matching TRBD2. J gave up 4 bases and V 0 bases, and 4 bases lay outside the gene matches. Germline CDR1 reads SGHTA; CDR2 reads FQGNSA. The CDR3 contains 15 residues. The DNA of the CDR3 is TGTGCCAGCAGCTTAGCGGCGGGAGCAGCAGATACGCAGTATTTT. It yields the protein CASSLAAGAADTQYF. Looking up the rest from reference TRBV7-2 and TRBJ2-3 gives the full variable domain: GAGVSQSPSNKVTEKGKDVELRCDPISGHTALYWYRQSLGQGLEFLIYFQGNSAPDKSGLPSDRFSAERTGGSVSTLTIQRTQQEDSAVYLCASSLAAGAADTQYFGPGTRLTVL.

The V call is TRBV20-1, the J call TRBJ2-5, with D unclear. This CDR3 has 12 amino acids. Trimming cost V 5 bases and J 1 base, with 8 bases left between them. Germline V gene data show CDR1 as DFQATT and CDR2 as SNEGSKA (reference sequence). Here the CDR3 reads CSALPRQETQYF. In DNA form, the CDR3 reads TGCAGTGCTTTACCCCGCCAAGAGACCCAGTACTTC.

The J gene is TRBJ1-5, the V gene TRBV7-2, with D tentatively TRBD1 (6 bases). CDR1 is SGHTA, CDR2 FQGNSA, per germline. Trimming shortened V by 1 base and J by 4 bases, and 20 bases separated the two germline ends. This CDR3 region has 18 residues. The CDR3 region is CASSLDLTGRRGNQPQHF. DNA for the CDR3: TGTGCCAGCAGCTTAGACCTGACAGGTCGTAGGGGGAATCAGCCCCAGCATTTT.

This clonotype has more than one count but fewer than ten. This chain links TRBV19 with TRBJ1-2; D is undetermined. The germline V gene has CDR1 LNHDA and CDR2 SQIVND (reference sequence). Trimming cost V 9 bases and J 4 bases, with 12 bases left between them. The CDR3 has 12 amino acids. The CDR3 here is CASFDRRYGYTF. CDR3 sequence (DNA): TGTGCCAGCTTTGACCGCCGCTATGGCTACACCTTC.